The rows below give T cell receptor beta chains drawn from one sample of a study of ipilimumab plus nivolumab after autologous stem cell transplantation. Assay used: immunoSEQ multiplex PCR; TCRdb lists only in-frame clones, some missing. The table includes approximately 9,000 clones, around two thirds detected once. The material sequenced was PBMCs, taken in a trial of ipilimumab plus nivolumab as post-transplant consolidation. These TCRs come from a female donor with multiple myeloma. Both conserved end residues are part of each CDR3. The D gene is left open where the match is weak. Size is stated for part of the rows, as once, few or many counts, or as a class when the clone is expanded.

DNA	CDR3	D	J	V	size	length
TGTGCCAGCAGCAGAGGGACAGGGCCCACTGAAGCTTTCTTT	CASSRGTGPTEAFF	TRBD1	TRBJ1-1	TRBV11-2	-	14
TGTGCCAGCAGCTTAGTTATAGGGGCCTACAATGAGCAGTTCTTC	CASSLVIGAYNEQFF	-	TRBJ2-1	TRBV7-2	-	15
TGCAGCGTCGGTACCACTTGGGACAGCTACTTCTCCTACGAGCAGTACTTC	CSVGTTWDSYFSYEQYF	TRBD1	TRBJ2-7	TRBV29-1	-	17
TGCGCCAGCAGCTTGGAAGGGGGCGATGGAAACACCATATATTTT	CASSLEGGDGNTIYF	TRBD1	TRBJ1-3	TRBV5-1	-	15
TGTGCCAGCTGGTCTTACCTGCAGGCGGGCTCACCCCTCCACTTT	CASWSYLQAGSPLHF	-	TRBJ1-6	TRBV6-6	-	15
TGTGCCAGTGCAGGGAGCTCCTACAATGAGCAGTTCTTC	CASAGSSYNEQFF	-	TRBJ2-1	TRBV19	-	13
TGCGCCAGCAGTGAGCTTCTGGGGCGCGGGCAGAACACCGGGGAGCTGTTTTTT	CASSELLGRGQNTGELFF	-	TRBJ2-2	TRBV10-1	-	18
TGTGCCAGCAGTTTTGGAGGGAGCACAGATACGCAGTATTTT	CASSFGGSTDTQYF	-	TRBJ2-3	TRBV28	-	14
TGTGCCAGTAGTACCCCGCCGGGTACAGACACTGAAGCTTTCTTT	CASSTPPGTDTEAFF	-	TRBJ1-1	TRBV19	-	15
TGCAGTGCGCTGAACCCAGATACGCAGTATTTT	CSALNPDTQYF	-	TRBJ2-3	TRBV20-1	-	11
TGTGCCAGCAGTCCGGACACAGGTCATAGCAATCAGCCCCAGCATTTT	CASSPDTGHSNQPQHF	-	TRBJ1-5	TRBV7-9	-	16
TGTGCCAGCAGCTTAGCTAGTTGGGGGCCTTATGGCTACACCTTC	CASSLASWGPYGYTF	-	TRBJ1-2	TRBV7-9	-	15
TGTGCCAGCAGCGCTCAAGGGCCCCAGGGGGGGACCCAGTACTTC	CASSAQGPQGGTQYF	-	TRBJ2-5	TRBV7-2	-	15
TGTGCCAGCAGCTGGGGCGAAGGGGCCTACGAGCAGTACTTC	CASSWGEGAYEQYF	-	TRBJ2-7	TRBV11-2	-	14
TGTGCCAGCAGCTTAAGTGGGGTGCGGGACTATGGCTACACCTTC	CASSLSGVRDYGYTF	-	TRBJ1-2	TRBV7-9	-	15
TGTGCCAGCTCACAACCGGGACTAGCGGGAGGCGGCGAGACCCAGTACTTC	CASSQPGLAGGGETQYF	TRBD2	TRBJ2-5	TRBV18	-	17
TGTGCCAGCAGCACTGTATCTCCCCGGGTCCCCAATCAGCCCCAGCATTTT	CASSTVSPRVPNQPQHF	-	TRBJ1-5	TRBV21-1	medium-sized	17
TGTGCCAGCAGTAATGCTGACAGGAGCTCCTACGAGCAGTACTTC	CASSNADRSSYEQYF	-	TRBJ2-7	TRBV6-5	-	15
TGTGCCAGCAGTTTAATGGGCAGCACAGATACGCAGTATTTT	CASSLMGSTDTQYF	-	TRBJ2-3	TRBV28	medium-sized	14
TGTGCCAGCAGTCTCCCGAACTTACCCCTCCACTTT	CASSLPNLPLHF	-	TRBJ1-6	TRBV27	-	12
TGTGCCAGCAGTTCCCCCGGGGGAGCCCTCCACTTT	CASSSPGGALHF	-	TRBJ1-6	TRBV27	-	12
TGTGCCAGCAGTAAAACTAGCGGGTCCTACGAGCAGTACTTC	CASSKTSGSYEQYF	TRBD2	TRBJ2-7	TRBV6-6	-	14
TGTGCCAGTAGTTACGACAGGACCGACGAGCAGTACTTC	CASSYDRTDEQYF	-	TRBJ2-7	TRBV19	medium-sized	13
TGTGCCAGCAGTTTTCCGGGGACCGAGCAGTACTTC	CASSFPGTEQYF	-	TRBJ2-7	TRBV27	-	12
TGTGCCAGCAGCCCCGGGACAGGGGTCGGCGAGCAGTACTTC	CASSPGTGVGEQYF	TRBD1	TRBJ2-7	TRBV7-2	-	14
TGTGCCAGCAGTTTGACGGGGAATCTCAGGGTGTATGGCTACACCTTC	CASSLTGNLRVYGYTF	-	TRBJ1-2	TRBV28	few	16
TGTGCCAGCAGTTTGCCCCCAGGGGGCGAGCAGTACTTC	CASSLPPGGEQYF	TRBD1	TRBJ2-7	TRBV27	few	13
TGTGCCAGCAGCTTGAACAGCATCTCACCCCTCCACTTT	CASSLNSISPLHF	-	TRBJ1-6	TRBV11-3	-	13
TGTGCCAGCAGTTTGGCGGGGAAGGAGCAGTACTTC	CASSLAGKEQYF	-	TRBJ2-7	TRBV28	-	12
TGCGCCAGCACGAGGGACGGGGGAGTGGAGCCCCAGCATTTT	CASTRDGGVEPQHF	-	TRBJ1-5	TRBV5-1	-	14
TGTGCCAGCAGCAGAGTGGGCTCCTGGGGATCGCAGTATTTT	CASSRVGSWGSQYF	-	TRBJ2-3	TRBV21-1	once	14
TGTGCCAGCAGCTTAAGGCAGGCCTTAGAGGAGACCCAGTACTTC	CASSLRQALEETQYF	-	TRBJ2-5	TRBV7-2	-	15
TGTGCCAGCAGTTTCCCTAATGAAAAACTGTTTTTT	CASSFPNEKLFF	-	TRBJ1-4	TRBV27	medium-sized	12
TGTGCCAGCAGTTACGGCAGGGGAAACTATGGCTACACCTTC	CASSYGRGNYGYTF	-	TRBJ1-2	TRBV6-5	-	14
TGCAGTGCTATTAACTACAATGAGCAGTTCTTC	CSAINYNEQFF	-	TRBJ2-1	TRBV20-1	-	11
TGTGCCAGCAGCTTAGGACTAGCGAGCTCTGGGGCCAACGTCCTGACTTTC	CASSLGLASSGANVLTF	TRBD2	TRBJ2-6	TRBV13	once	17
TGTGCCAGCAGTTTACATGGGGGACAGCCCCAGCATTTT	CASSLHGGQPQHF	-	TRBJ1-5	TRBV28	-	13
TGTGCCAGCAGCTTAAGGGTCCAGGAGACCCAGTACTTC	CASSLRVQETQYF	-	TRBJ2-5	TRBV13	few	13
TGTGCCAGCGATCGGGGAACGGTTTCGTACAATGAGCAGTTCTTC	CASDRGTVSYNEQFF	-	TRBJ2-1	TRBV7-9	few	15
TGCGCCAGCAGTCGCGAGCGGGAGGGTCAAGATACGCAGTATTTT	CASSREREGQDTQYF	TRBD2	TRBJ2-3	TRBV5-1	-	15
TGTGCCAGCAGTGAAATTTCCTACGAGCAGTACTTC	CASSEISYEQYF	-	TRBJ2-7	TRBV2	-	12